These 26 T cell receptor beta chains were sequenced from one sample in a study of shared clonotypes between healthy human individuals (dated by TCRdb to the early 2020s). The library was produced with the immunoSEQ multiplex PCR assay. Held by TCRdb, this immuneACCESS table contains in-frame sequences only and omits some clones. Under half of the omission traces to an unresolved V gene where checked; the cause of the rest is unknown. Present in this sample are over 1.4 million clones, 96% of which were seen just once. The biggest ten clones account for approximately 1.1% of the sample. Sequencing was done on a sample of naive CD4+ T cells sorted from blood. What the cell subset or site label conveys for this sample: CD45RA+ positively selected. The receptors here all came from a man aged 25-45 years in good health.

This sequence joins TRBV5-4 and TRBJ2-1; TRBD2 agrees at 9 bases. V lost 4 bases, J lost 6 bases, and 14 bases stayed unmatched. Looked up from germline, CDR1 is SGHNT and CDR2 is YYREEE (reference sequence). The CDR3 length is 17 residues. CDR3 coding DNA: TGTGCCAGCAGCACCGCCCGGGCGGGAGGGCCCGGCAATGAGCAGTTCTTC. Translating gives CASSTARAGGPGNEQFF.

The rearrangement joins TRBV5-5 to TRBJ2-6, with 7 bases aligning to TRBD1. With V trimmed by 0 bases and J by 0 bases, 6 bases remained unmatched. The CDR3 sequence is 18 residues long. Germline lookup yields CDR1 SGHKS and CDR2 YYEKEE (reference sequence). CDR3 sequence: CASSLEEQGLSGANVLTF. The CDR3 DNA reads as TGTGCCAGCAGCTTGGAAGAACAGGGGCTCTCTGGGGCCAACGTCCTGACTTTC.

The chain joins TRBV23-1 to TRBJ2-5; D possibly corresponds to TRBD1 (5 bases). TRBV23-1 is an open reading frame whose function is uncertain. The CDR3 loop spans 15 amino acids. V was pared by 0 bases and J by 5 bases, with 13 bases between. The CDR3 spells CASSQSRQGTETQYF. In DNA form, the CDR3 reads TGCGCCAGCAGTCAATCGCGCCAGGGCACCGAGACCCAGTACTTC.

The chain combines TRBV5-4 with TRBJ2-3; the D gene could be TRBD1 or TRBD2 (5 bases each). The V and J ends lost 4 bases and 2 bases respectively, with 14 bases between them. Per germline, CDR1 SGHNT and CDR2 YYREEE (reference sequence). CDR3 size: 15 residues. The CDR3 DNA reads as TGTGCCAGCAGCCTACCCGGGACCTTCACAGATACGCAGTATTTT. Protein sequence: CASSLPGTFTDTQYF.

A single count supports this clone. The chain has TRBV29-1 and TRBJ2-7; 7 bases align to TRBD2. Germline CDR1 and CDR2: SQVTM and ANQGSEA. The ends lost 6 bases at V and 2 bases at J; junction bases unmatched: 4. CDR3 size: 12 residues. The CDR3 here is CSVRLATYEQYF. DNA for the CDR3: TGCAGCGTGAGACTAGCCACCTACGAGCAGTACTTC.

This clone appeared a single time. The chain links TRBV7-6 to TRBJ2-3, with TRBD2 identical over 11 bases. The CDR3 is made up of 19 amino acids. V gave up 4 bases and J gave up 4 bases; unmatched junction bases: 16. CDR1 and CDR2 from the germline V gene are SGHVS and FNYEAQ. Written as DNA, the CDR3 is TGTGCCAGCAGCTGGCGACTAGCGGGACCCTTTTCGTCTCCAGATACGCAGTATTTT. Translating it yields CASSWRLAGPFSSPDTQYF.

As to this clone: Other DNA sequences within the sample encode an identical CDR3. The V and J genes are TRBV30 and TRBJ2-3; 7 bases are a match to TRBD1. The V and J ends lost 1 base and 0 bases, in that order; junction bases with no gene match: 4. The CDR3 runs 15 residues. Germline V gives CDR1 GTSNPN, CDR2 SVGIG (reference sequence). Here the CDR3 reads CAWSGGTASTDTQYF. The CDR3 region has the DNA TGTGCCTGGAGTGGGGGGACAGCTAGCACAGATACGCAGTATTTT.

This clone is a singleton in its sample. The chain couples TRBV7-2 to TRBJ2-5; D is tentatively TRBD1 or TRBD2 (5 bases each). V lost 0 bases to trimming and J lost 6 bases, with 11 bases between them. CDR3 length: 14 residues. CDR1 and CDR2 (germline): SGHTA, FQGNSA. In DNA form, the CDR3 reads TGTGCCAGCAGCTTAGCGAGCAGGGAGCAGACCCAGTACTTC. This sequence encodes CASSLASREQTQYF.

This chain connects TRBV5-4 to TRBJ2-1; the D is unclear. Germline CDR1 is SGHNT and CDR2 is YYREEE (reference sequence). V was cut by 3 bases and J by 2 bases, with 6 bases left in between. The CDR3 totals 13 residues. CDR3 residues: CASSYSTYNEQFF. The CDR3 nucleotides read TGTGCCAGCAGCTATTCGACCTACAATGAGCAGTTCTTC.

J is TRBJ1-1 and V is TRBV7-8; no reliable D call. CDR1 and CDR2 from the germline V gene are SGHVS and FQNEAQ. V was shortened by 0 bases and J by 1 base, with 3 bases between the two germline ends. The CDR3 runs to 13 residues. CDR3 residues: CASSLAENTEAFF. DNA of the CDR3: TGTGCCAGCAGCTTAGCAGAGAACACTGAAGCTTTCTTT.

Comment on this clone: This same CDR3 is encoded by further DNA sequences in the sample. The chain employs TRBV18 and TRBJ2-2, with D possibly called TRBD1 or TRBD2 (5 bases each). The CDR3 covers 15 residues. Germline lookup yields CDR1 KGHSH and CDR2 LQKENI. V was pared by 3 bases and J by 2 bases, with 10 bases between. The CDR3 DNA reads as TGTGCCAGCTCACCGCCGGGACGCAACACCGGGGAGCTGTTTTTT. It is translated as CASSPPGRNTGELFF.

V and J are TRBV5-5 and TRBJ1-1, with D possibly matching TRBD1 (6 bases). Trimming left V 1 base short and J 8 bases short, with 18 bases between. CDR3 length equals 15 residues. Germline lookup yields CDR1 SGHKS and CDR2 YYEKEE (reference sequence). DNA for the CDR3: TGTGCCAGCAGCTTGCATGACGACAGGTCCTTAGAAGCTTTCTTT. Residues: CASSLHDDRSLEAFF.

This clone appeared once. The sample contains more than one DNA sequence encoding this CDR3. This chain connects TRBV18 to TRBJ2-7; TRBD1 agrees at 7 bases. V was pared by 5 bases and J by 5 bases, with 6 bases of the junction left unmatched. This CDR3 has 13 amino acids. Germline V gene data show CDR1 as KGHSH and CDR2 as LQKENI. The chain's CDR3 is CASSRDRADEQYF. The DNA for the CDR3 is TGTGCCAGCTCAAGGGACAGAGCGGACGAGCAGTACTTC.

The V gene is TRBV7-8, the J gene TRBJ2-3, with 9 bases matching TRBD2. CDR1 is SGHVS and CDR2 is FQNEAQ in the germline V gene. V lost 1 base, J lost 2 bases, and 4 bases stayed unmatched. CDR3 length: 16 residues. CDR3 amino acids: CASSLEPSGATDTQYF. In nucleotides, the CDR3 is TGTGCCAGCAGCTTAGAGCCTAGCGGGGCCACAGATACGCAGTATTTT.

This clone was counted once. J is TRBJ2-5 and V is TRBV7-9; D is tentatively TRBD1 or TRBD2 (6 bases each). Germline V lookup: CDR1 SEHNR, CDR2 FQNEAQ (reference sequence). Trimming took 3 bases from V and 5 from J, leaving 13 bases between them. The CDR3 has 14 amino acids. This CDR3 reads CASSFNRGGETQYF. The CDR3 DNA follows: TGTGCCAGCAGCTTTAATAGAGGGGGGGAGACCCAGTACTTC. The variable domain in full, completed from reference TRBV7-9 and TRBJ2-5, reads DTGVSQNPRHKITKRGQNVTFRCDPISEHNRLYWYRQTLGQGPEFLTYFQNEAQLEKSRLLSDRFSAERPKGSFSTLEIQRTEQGDSAMYLCASSFNRGGETQYFGPGTRLLVL.

The chain combines TRBV7-6 with TRBJ2-6; 13 bases line up with TRBD2. CDR1 SGHVS and CDR2 FNYEAQ come from the germline V gene. This CDR3 has 18 amino acids. The J segment lost 3 bases and the V segment lost 5 bases, leaving 7 bases of the junction unmatched. The CDR3 coding sequence is TGTGCCAGCAGCCCAACTAGCGGGAGGGTTTATGGGGCCAACGTCCTGACTTTC. Encoded protein: CASSPTSGRVYGANVLTF.

The chain is built from TRBV6-5 and TRBJ2-5; 7 positions agree with TRBD2. The V segment lost 4 bases and the J segment 4 bases; nucleotides outside the gene matches: 0. Germline-derived CDR1 and CDR2 are MNHEY and SVGAGI. The CDR3 is 12 residues long. CDR3 amino acids: CASSLAGETQYF. The CDR3 DNA follows: TGTGCCAGCAGTTTAGCGGGAGAGACCCAGTACTTC.

Details on this clone: Other DNA sequences in the sample encode the same CDR3. The chain joins TRBV28 to TRBJ2-3; D not resolved. Germline V lookup: CDR1 MDHEN, CDR2 SYDVKM. This CDR3 has 13 residues. Trimming removed 1 base from V and 3 bases from J, with 5 bases in between. The CDR3 loop reads CASSLLGTDTQYF. The CDR3 DNA reads as TGTGCCAGCAGTTTATTAGGGACAGATACGCAGTATTTT.

V is TRBV20-1 and J is TRBJ2-3; D is possibly TRBD2 (5 bases). CDR1 and CDR2 (germline): DFQATT, SNEGSKA (reference sequence). This CDR3 is built from 11 residues. Trimming cost V 4 bases and J 10 bases, with 12 bases left between them. In nucleotides, the CDR3 is TGCAGTGCTATTCTAGCAACTGCGCAGTATTTT. Amino acid sequence: CSAILATAQYF.

This clone is a singleton in its sample. This sequence joins TRBV30 and TRBJ2-5; tentative D call: TRBD2 (6 bases). CDR3 size: 15 residues. The germline V and J ends were trimmed by 3 bases and 0 bases, with 14 bases remaining between them. Germline CDR1 GTSNPN, CDR2 SVGIG (reference sequence). The CDR3 bases are TGTGCCTGGAGCCCGGGACTCAACTACCAAGAGACCCAGTACTTC. It yields the protein CAWSPGLNYQETQYF. The full variable domain, completed using reference TRBV30 and TRBJ2-5, is SQTIHQWPATLVQPVGSPLSLECTVEGTSNPNLYWYRQAAGRGLQLLFYSVGIGQISSEVPQNLSASRPQDRQFILSSKKLLLSDSGFYLCAWSPGLNYQETQYFGPGTRLLVL.

The rearrangement uses TRBV13 and TRBJ2-5, with 8 positions matching TRBD2. V lost 5 bases and J lost 0; bases outside the gene matches: 11. The length of the CDR3 is 17 residues. Germline V CDR1 and CDR2: PRHDT, FYEKMQ (reference sequence). CDR3 nucleotide sequence: TGTGCCAGCAGCCAACCCGGCCGGACTAGCAACCAAGAGACCCAGTACTTC. The encoded protein is CASSQPGRTSNQETQYF.

This sequence joins TRBV28 and TRBJ1-2; D gene unclear. Trimming cost V 5 bases and J 4 bases, with 14 bases left between them. The germline V gene encodes CDR1 MDHEN and CDR2 SYDVKM. The CDR3 is 14 amino acids. In DNA form, the CDR3 reads TGTGCCAGCAGTCCGCCCCTCGTCAGCTATGGCTACACCTTC. Protein sequence: CASSPPLVSYGYTF.

CDR3 nucleotide sequence: TGTGCCAGCAGTTTATACCTTACGGCGGCGGTGGGGTCCGGGGCTAATGAAAAACTGTTTTTT. This translates into CASSLYLTAAVGSGANEKLFF. This chain connects TRBV28 to TRBJ1-4; D gene uncertain. From germline, CDR1 is MDHEN and CDR2 SYDVKM. V dropped 1 base and J dropped 3 bases, with 27 bases sitting between them. CDR3 size: 21 residues.

This sequence joins TRBV7-9 and TRBJ2-3; 9 positions agree with TRBD1. The V gene's germline CDR1 is SEHNR and CDR2 FQNEAQ (reference sequence). Losses at the gene ends were 3 bases for V and 6 bases for J; bases not matched to a gene: 7. The CDR3 has 15 residues. The DNA of the CDR3 is TGTGCCAGCAGCTTCGACAGGGGGGATGTGGATACGCAGTATTTT. It translates to CASSFDRGDVDTQYF.

V is TRBV9 and J is TRBJ2-5; no clear D. Trimming left V 4 bases short and J 1 base short, with 8 bases between. Germline V gene lookup returns CDR1 SGDLS and CDR2 YYNGEE. This CDR3 comprises 13 residues. The DNA for the CDR3 is TGTGCCAGCAGCACCCAAGTCCAAGAGACCCAGTACTTC. Translating it yields CASSTQVQETQYF.

This rearrangement joins TRBV7-9 to TRBJ2-7, with D perhaps assigned TRBD1 or TRBD2 (5 bases each). The CDR3 consists of 13 residues. V lost 5 bases and J lost 4, with 12 bases in between. CDR1 and CDR2 from the germline V gene are SEHNR and FQNEAQ (reference sequence). The CDR3, as DNA: TGTGCCAGCAGCGATAGGGACGCATACGAGCAGTACTTC. Its protein product is CASSDRDAYEQYF.